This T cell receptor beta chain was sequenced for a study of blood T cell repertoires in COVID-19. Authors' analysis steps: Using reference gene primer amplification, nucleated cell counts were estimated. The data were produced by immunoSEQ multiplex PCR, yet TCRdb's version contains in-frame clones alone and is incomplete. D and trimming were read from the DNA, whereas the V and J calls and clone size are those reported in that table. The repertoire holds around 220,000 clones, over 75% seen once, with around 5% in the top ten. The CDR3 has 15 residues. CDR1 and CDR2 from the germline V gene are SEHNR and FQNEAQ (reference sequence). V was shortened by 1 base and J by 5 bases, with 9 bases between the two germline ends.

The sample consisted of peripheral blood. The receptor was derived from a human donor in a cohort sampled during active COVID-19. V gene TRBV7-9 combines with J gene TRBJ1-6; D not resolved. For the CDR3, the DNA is TGTGCCAGCAGCTTAGGCGCGGGAGATAATTCACCCCTCCACTTT. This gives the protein CASSLGAGDNSPLHF.